Sequencing of this T cell receptor (beta chain) was carried out in a study of beta chain features in type 1 diabetes (dated by TCRdb to the late 2010s). At the level of the whole study: Mean age, gender distribution, total cell number and subset yield did not differ between patients and healthy donors. In the study, recently diagnosed type 1 diabetes patients and matched healthy donors were compared on the TCRB repertoires of their sorted circulating CD4+ T cell subsets. Naive and central memory subsets were obtained from all 30 or so donors, but regulatory and stem cell-like memory subsets were isolated from only 8 patients and roughly eight healthy donors. A total of over 95,000,000 sorted cells were examined across all samples, and RNA yield correlated strongly with the number of cells per subset. What the authors observed across the whole study: The naive, central memory and regulatory TCRB repertoires appeared to resemble one another more closely among patients than among healthy donors. Patients with type 1 diabetes made fewer insertions and deleted more nucleotides at VDJ recombination sites, implying thymic rearrangement abnormalities. Because cDNA rather than genomic DNA was sequenced, highly expressing activated cells could have been over-represented, although no difference in activation and CD3 levels was found between groups. In all four CD4+ subsets, TCRB CDR3 length was moderately but significantly shorter in type 1 diabetes patients. Shorter templates might be favored by PCR, yet because patient and control samples were amplified and corrected together, any such skew would affect both groups equally. Only small numbers of individuals were included in the HLA sub-analyses, which left unresolved whether HLA type had any influence on TCRB rearrangement.

Each donor gave one peripheral blood draw, averaging about 100 mL, which was collected into heparinised tubes. A BD FACSAria II was used to sort naive, central memory, regulatory and stem cell-like memory CD4+ T cells with a panel that included CD45RO, CCR7, CD25, CD127, CD95 and CD27. Every sorted population had a purity above 95%. PBMCs were isolated immediately by Lymphoprep density gradient centrifugation and stained directly without culture. So that batch effects would be minimized, each experiment stained and sorted samples in pairs, pairing one healthy donor with one patient. The junction shows trimming of 5 bases on V and 8 bases on J, plus 13 bases between the germline ends. The germline V gene provides CDR1 SGHTA and CDR2 FQGNSA. Reading from cysteine to phenylalanine, the CDR3 counts 14 amino acids. Only the CDR3 portion is preserved as DNA: 42 bases, with reading frame beginning at the first base.

The entire amount of isolated RNA was reverse transcribed using the High Capacity cDNA Reverse Transcription Kit, so the sequenced TCRB transcripts were expressed ones. Deep immunoSEQ sequencing was applied to naive, central memory and regulatory T cell samples, giving an average of around 4 million total reads per sample. Sorted cells were lysed in RLT buffer, and RNA was extracted using DNase-treated RNeasy Micro or Mini kits according to cell number. To prevent cross-contamination, every cell subset was processed on its own, while patient and healthy donor samples were processed together. Using the immunoSEQ multiplex PCR, TCRB sequences were amplified from cDNA into 87-bp fragments spanning the CDR3 region. Amplicons were sequenced on the Illumina HiSeq platform. Per the original workflow: Synthetic template baselines were used to correct PCR bias computationally, reads within Hamming distance 2 were collapsed, and singletons that could not be merged were discarded. By aligning reads against IMGT, V, D and J genes, CDR3 length, and insertions or deletions at six rearrangement sites were assigned. Clonotype counts were normalized to sorted cell number within each subset before computing true diversity and Gini coefficients with the tcR R package. Repertoire sharing was quantified using the overlap coefficient calculated on TCRB nucleotide sequences. Out-of-frame TCRB sequences from naive cells were analyzed to stand in for the pre-selection repertoire. The source is immuneACCESS, and TCRdb retained only in-frame sequences with V and J called. Part of the clones is not carried over; for the studies checked, unresolved V genes explain less than half of this, and the remainder is unexplained. D and trimming come from the DNA, and the V and J calls and clone size come from that table. For this sample the table gives about half a million clones, of which over 10% were detected only once. The ten largest clonotypes hold approximately 0.045% of the sample.

The table lists this clone with a few counts. Its target antigen remains unknown. The input lacks base qualities; no much larger clone sits a single base away. Sequencing was carried out using naive CD4+ T cells from blood. The sample's cell subset or site, from its label and the paper: true naive CD4+ T cells. This TCR came from a woman in her late teens or twenties in good health. The V and J segments used are TRBV7-2 and TRBJ1-6, with no confident D gene call. The nucleotide sequence reads TGTGCCAGCAGCCGAGGAACGGCCTATTCACCCCTCCACTTT. The resulting protein is CASSRGTAYSPLHF.